Below, one T cell receptor (beta chain) is given with its context. The antigen is unknown. Second-dose intervals of approximately 4 or approximately 12 weeks were pooled. The data were obtained in a study of T cell responses to AZD1222 COVID-19 vaccine. Notes on the study in general: Spike-spanning, vaccine-associated CD4 TCRs were dominant at 160-218 and 743-854. Unmutated variant regions reportedly attract nearly half of all spike-specific TCRs. There were mostly white British donors and more females than males, and clonal diversity was possibly underestimated.

This CDR3 comprises 13 residues. Between the trimmed V and J ends, which lost 6 bases and 5 bases, there was a span of 13 bases. Per germline, CDR1 MNHEY and CDR2 SVGAGI. Only in-frame clones appear in the TCRdb table, and some are missing; sequencing was by immunoSEQ multiplex PCR. The table has 90,000 to 150,000 clones, 85% to 90% seen once. The chain recombines TRBV6-5 with TRBJ2-5; D is unresolved. This sequence was found in an adult who received the AZD1222 COVID-19 vaccine. Sequencing was performed on peripheral blood, taken 28 days after the second AZD1222 dose. The CDR3 coding sequence is TGTGCCAGCAGCGACTTGGGTATTGAGACCCAGTACTTC. It is translated as CASSDLGIETQYF.